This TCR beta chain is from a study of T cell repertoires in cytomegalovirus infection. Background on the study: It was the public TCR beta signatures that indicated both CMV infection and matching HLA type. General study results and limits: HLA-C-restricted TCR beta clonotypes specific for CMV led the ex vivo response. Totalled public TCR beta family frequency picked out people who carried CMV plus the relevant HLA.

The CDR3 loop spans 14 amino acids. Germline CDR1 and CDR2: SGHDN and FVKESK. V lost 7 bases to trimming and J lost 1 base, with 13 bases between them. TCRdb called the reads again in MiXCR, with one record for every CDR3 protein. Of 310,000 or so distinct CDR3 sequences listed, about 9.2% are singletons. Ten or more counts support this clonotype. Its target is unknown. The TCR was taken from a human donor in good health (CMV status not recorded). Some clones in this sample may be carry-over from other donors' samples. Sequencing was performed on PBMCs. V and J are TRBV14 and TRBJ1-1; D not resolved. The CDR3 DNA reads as TGTGCCAGCAAAGAAATGATGGGGAACACTGAAGCTTTCTTT. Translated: CASKEMMGNTEAFF. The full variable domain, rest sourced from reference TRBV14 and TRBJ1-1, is EAGVTQFPSHSVIEKGQTVTLRCDPISGHDNLYWYRRVMGKEIKFLLHFVKESKQDESGMPNNRFLAERTGGTYSTLKVQPAELEDSGVYFCASKEMMGNTEAFFGQGTRLTVV.